This T cell receptor delta chain was identified in a study of gamma-delta chains in newborns, infants, children. Overall study: Polyclonal expansion of innate γδ T cells after birth follows microbial exposure.

The CDR3 has 19 residues. Germline CDR1 GEAIGNYY, CDR2 EKD. TCRdb applied CATT to the reads for clone calling. The sample shows 9,500 to 13,000 delta-chain clones, roughly 8% of them seen only once. This clone was observed once. The junction differs from germline at one of its ends, possibly a read error. This TCR was recovered from a child who was a newborn, infant or young child, either healthy, febrile or measles-vaccinated (not recorded which). Sequenced input: blood. The chain employs TRDV2 and TRDJ3; D is possibly TRDD3 (5 bases). No J gene is reported in TCRdb; it was inferred here by comparing the DNA with germline. This CDR3 reads CACDKTGSSRSWDTRQMFF. CDR3 nucleotides: TGTGCCTGTGACAAGACGGGATCTAGCCGCTCCTGGGACACCCGGCAGATGTTTTTC.